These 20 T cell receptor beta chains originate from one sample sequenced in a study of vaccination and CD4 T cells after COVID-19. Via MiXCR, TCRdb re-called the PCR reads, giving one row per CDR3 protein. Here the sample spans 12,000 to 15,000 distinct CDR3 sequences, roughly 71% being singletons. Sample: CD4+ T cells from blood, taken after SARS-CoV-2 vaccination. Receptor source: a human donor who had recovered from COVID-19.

The CDR3, as DNA: TGTGCCAGCAGACGAAGGACTAGCGGGAGTTACGAGCAGTACTTC. It encodes CASRRRTSGSYEQYF. The J gene is TRBJ2-7, the V gene TRBV6-4, with 13 bases aligning to TRBD2. There are 15 residues in the CDR3. CDR1 is MRHNA and CDR2 is SNTAGT in the germline V gene. V trimming: 6 bases; J trimming: 4 bases; junction bases outside the gene matches: 6.

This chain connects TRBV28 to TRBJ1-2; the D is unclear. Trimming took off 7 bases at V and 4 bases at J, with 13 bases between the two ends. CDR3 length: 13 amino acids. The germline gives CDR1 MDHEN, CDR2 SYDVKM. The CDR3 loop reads CASTHGGPYGYTF. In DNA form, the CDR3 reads TGTGCCAGCACTCACGGAGGCCCCTATGGCTACACCTTC.

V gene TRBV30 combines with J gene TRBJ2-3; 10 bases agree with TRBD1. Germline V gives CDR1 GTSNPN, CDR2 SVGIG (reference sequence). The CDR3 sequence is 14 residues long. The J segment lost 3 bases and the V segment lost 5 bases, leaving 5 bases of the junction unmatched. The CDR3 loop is CAWGTGAMTDTQYF. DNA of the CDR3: TGTGCCTGGGGGACAGGGGCAATGACAGATACGCAGTATTTT.

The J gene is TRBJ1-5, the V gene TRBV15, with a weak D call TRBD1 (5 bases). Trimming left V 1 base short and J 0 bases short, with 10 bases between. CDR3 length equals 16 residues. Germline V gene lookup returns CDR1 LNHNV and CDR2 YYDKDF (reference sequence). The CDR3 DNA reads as TGTGCCACCAGCAGAGGCAAGACAGATAGCAATCAGCCCCAGCATTTT. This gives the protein CATSRGKTDSNQPQHF.

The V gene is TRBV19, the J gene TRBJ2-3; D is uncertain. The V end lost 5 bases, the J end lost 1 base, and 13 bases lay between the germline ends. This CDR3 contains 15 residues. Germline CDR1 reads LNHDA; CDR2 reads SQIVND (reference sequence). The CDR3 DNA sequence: TGTGCCAGTAGTTCCTTGGGTACCGGCACAGATACGCAGTATTTT. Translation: CASSSLGTGTDTQYF. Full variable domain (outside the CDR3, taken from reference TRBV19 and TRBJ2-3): DGGITQSPKYLFRKEGQNVTLSCEQNLNHDAMYWYRQDPGQGLRLIYYSQIVNDFQKGDIAEGYSVSREKKESFPLTVTSAQKNPTAFYLCASSSLGTGTDTQYFGPGTRLTVL.

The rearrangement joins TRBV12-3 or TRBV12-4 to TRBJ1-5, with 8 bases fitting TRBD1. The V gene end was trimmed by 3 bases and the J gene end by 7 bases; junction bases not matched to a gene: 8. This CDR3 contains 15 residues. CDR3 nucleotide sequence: TGTGCCAGCAGTTTGTACGACAGGGGACTGCAGCCCCAGCATTTT. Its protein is CASSLYDRGLQPQHF.

The CDR3 sequence is CAISDIQDPFQETQYF. CDR3 nucleotides: TGTGCCATCAGTGATATCCAGGACCCGTTCCAAGAGACCCAGTACTTC. V and J are TRBV10-3 and TRBJ2-5, with no clear D. The germline CDR1 and CDR2 sequences are ENHRY and SYGVKD. This CDR3 has 16 residues. V gave up 3 bases and J gave up 1 base, with 15 bases separating them.

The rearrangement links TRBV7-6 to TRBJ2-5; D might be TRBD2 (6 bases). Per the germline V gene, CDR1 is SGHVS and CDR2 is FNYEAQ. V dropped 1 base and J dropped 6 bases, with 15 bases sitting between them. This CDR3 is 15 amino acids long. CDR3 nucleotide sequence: TGTGCCAGCAGCTTAGAACGAACGGAGGGAAAGACCCAGTACTTC. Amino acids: CASSLERTEGKTQYF.

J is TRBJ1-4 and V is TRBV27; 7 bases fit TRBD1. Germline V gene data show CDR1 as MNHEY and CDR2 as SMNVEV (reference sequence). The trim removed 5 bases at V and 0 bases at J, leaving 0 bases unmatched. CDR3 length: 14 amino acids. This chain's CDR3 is CASSGTATNEKLFF. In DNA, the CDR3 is TGTGCCAGCAGTGGGACAGCAACTAATGAAAAACTGTTTTTT.

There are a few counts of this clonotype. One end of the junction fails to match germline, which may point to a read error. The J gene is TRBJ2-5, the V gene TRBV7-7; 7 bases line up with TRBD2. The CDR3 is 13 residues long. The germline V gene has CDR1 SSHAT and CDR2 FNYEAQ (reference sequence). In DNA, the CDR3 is TGTGCTAGCAGCAGAAGCGGGACAGAGACCCAGTACTTC. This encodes CASSRSGTETQYF. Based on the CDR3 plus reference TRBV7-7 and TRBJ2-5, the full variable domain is GAGVSQSPRYKVTKRGQDVTLRCDPISSHATLYWYQQALGQGPEFLTYFNYEAQPDKSGLPSDRFSAERPEGSISTLTIQRTEQRDSAMYRCASSRSGTETQYFGPGTRLLVL.

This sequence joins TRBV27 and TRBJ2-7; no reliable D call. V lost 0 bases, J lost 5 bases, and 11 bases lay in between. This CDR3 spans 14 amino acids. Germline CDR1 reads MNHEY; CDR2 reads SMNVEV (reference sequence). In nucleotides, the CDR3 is TGTGCCAGCAGTTTATCTGGGCCAAGCGACGAGCAGTACTTC. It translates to CASSLSGPSDEQYF.

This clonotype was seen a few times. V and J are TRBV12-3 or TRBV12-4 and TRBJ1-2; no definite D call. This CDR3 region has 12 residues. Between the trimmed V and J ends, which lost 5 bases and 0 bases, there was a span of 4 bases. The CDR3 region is CASSTSNYGYTF. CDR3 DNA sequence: TGTGCCAGCAGTACATCTAACTATGGCTACACCTTC.

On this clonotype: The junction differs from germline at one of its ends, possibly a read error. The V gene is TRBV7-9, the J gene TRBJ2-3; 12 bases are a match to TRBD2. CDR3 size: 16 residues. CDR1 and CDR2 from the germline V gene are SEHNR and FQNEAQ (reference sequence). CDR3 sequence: CASSLATSGSSDTQYF. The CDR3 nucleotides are TGTGCCAGCAGTTTAGCGACTAGCGGGAGCTCAGATACGCAGTATTTT.

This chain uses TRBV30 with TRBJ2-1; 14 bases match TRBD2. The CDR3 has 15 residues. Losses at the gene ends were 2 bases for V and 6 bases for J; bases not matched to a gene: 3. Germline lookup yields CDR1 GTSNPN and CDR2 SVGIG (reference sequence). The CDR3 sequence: CAWSPGLAGVNEQFF. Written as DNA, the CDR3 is TGTGCCTGGAGTCCGGGACTAGCGGGAGTCAATGAGCAGTTCTTC.

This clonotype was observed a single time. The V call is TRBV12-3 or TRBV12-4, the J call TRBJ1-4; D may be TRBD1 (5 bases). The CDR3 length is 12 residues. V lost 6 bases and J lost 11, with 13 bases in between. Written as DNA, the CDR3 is TGTGCCAGCAGGGGGCCCCGCACTAAACTGTTTTTT. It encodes CASRGPRTKLFF.

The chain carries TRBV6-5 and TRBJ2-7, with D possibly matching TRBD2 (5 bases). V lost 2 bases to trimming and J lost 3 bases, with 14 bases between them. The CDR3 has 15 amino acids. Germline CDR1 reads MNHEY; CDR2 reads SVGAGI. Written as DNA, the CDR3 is TGTGCCAGCAGTTACGATGGCGCTAGCTTCTACGAGCAGTACTTC. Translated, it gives CASSYDGASFYEQYF.

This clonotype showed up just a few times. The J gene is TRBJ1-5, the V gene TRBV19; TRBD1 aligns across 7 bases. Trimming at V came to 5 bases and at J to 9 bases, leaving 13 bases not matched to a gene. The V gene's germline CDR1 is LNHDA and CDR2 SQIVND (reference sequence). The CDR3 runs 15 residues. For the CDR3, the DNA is TGTGCCAGTAGTGGCCGGGACAGATTACAGCGGCCCCAGCATTTT. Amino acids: CASSGRDRLQRPQHF.

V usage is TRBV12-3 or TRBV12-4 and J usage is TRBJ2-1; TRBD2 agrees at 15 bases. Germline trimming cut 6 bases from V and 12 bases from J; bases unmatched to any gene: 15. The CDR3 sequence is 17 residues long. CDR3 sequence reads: CASSRGLAGGSISPQFF. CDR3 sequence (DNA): TGTGCCAGCAGCCGGGGACTAGCGGGAGGCTCCATTAGTCCGCAGTTCTTC.

The CDR3 here is CASRTEGHFGSPLHF. The CDR3 coding sequence is TGTGCCAGCAGGACGGAAGGACATTTTGGTTCACCCCTCCACTTT. V is TRBV2 and J is TRBJ1-6; a weak D match, TRBD1 (5 bases). The ends were cut back, 6 bases at V and 9 bases at J, with 18 bases in the middle. The V gene's germline CDR1 is SNHLY and CDR2 FYNNEI. The CDR3 runs to 15 residues.

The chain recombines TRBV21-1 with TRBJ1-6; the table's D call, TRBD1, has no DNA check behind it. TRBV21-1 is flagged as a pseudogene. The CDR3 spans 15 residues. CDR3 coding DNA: TGTGCCAGCAGCAAAGGTTGGACAGCGGGTTCACCCCTCCACTTT. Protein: CASSKGWTAGSPLHF.